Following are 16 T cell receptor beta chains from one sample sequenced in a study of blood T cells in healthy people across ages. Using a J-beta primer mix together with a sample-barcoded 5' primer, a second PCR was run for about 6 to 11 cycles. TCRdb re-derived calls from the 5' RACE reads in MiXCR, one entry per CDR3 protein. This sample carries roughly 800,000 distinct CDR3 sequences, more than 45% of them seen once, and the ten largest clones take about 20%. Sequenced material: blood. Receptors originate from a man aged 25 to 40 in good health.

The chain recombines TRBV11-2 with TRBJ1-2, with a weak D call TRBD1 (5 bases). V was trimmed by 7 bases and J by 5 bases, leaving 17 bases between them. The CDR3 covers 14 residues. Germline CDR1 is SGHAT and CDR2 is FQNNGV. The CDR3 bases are TGTGCCAGCACCCCGGAGGGATCAGGGTATGGCTACACCTTC. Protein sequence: CASTPEGSGYGYTF. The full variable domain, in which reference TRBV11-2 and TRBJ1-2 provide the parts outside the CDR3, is EAGVAQSPRYKIIEKRQSVAFWCNPISGHATLYWYQQILGQGPKLLIQFQNNGVVDDSQLPKDRFSAERLKGVDSTLKIQPAKLEDSAVYLCASTPEGSGYGYTFGSGTRLTVV.

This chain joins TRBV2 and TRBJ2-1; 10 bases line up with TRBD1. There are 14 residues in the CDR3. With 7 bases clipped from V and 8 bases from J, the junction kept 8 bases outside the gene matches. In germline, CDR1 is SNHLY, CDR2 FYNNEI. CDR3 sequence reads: CASNTGTGVYEQFF. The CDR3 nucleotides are TGTGCCAGCAACACCGGGACAGGGGTGTATGAGCAGTTCTTC.

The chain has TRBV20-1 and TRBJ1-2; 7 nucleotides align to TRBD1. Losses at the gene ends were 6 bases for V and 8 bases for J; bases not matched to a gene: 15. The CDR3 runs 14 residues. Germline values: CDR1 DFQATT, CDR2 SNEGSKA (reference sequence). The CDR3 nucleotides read TGCAGTGCCGGGAACCCACAGGGGACTCGCGGCTACACCTTC. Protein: CSAGNPQGTRGYTF.

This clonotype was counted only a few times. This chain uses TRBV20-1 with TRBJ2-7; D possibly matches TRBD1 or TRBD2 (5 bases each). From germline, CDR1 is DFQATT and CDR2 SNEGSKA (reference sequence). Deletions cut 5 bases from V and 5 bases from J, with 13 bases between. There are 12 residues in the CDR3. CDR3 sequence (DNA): TGCAGTGCTCGGGGCAGGGCCCACGAGCAGTACTTC. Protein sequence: CSARGRAHEQYF.

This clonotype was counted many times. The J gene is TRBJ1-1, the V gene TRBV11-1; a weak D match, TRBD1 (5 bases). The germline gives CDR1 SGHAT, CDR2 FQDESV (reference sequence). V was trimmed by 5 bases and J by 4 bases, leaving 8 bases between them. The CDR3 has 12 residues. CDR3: CASSHGGTEAFF. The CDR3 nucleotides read TGTGCCAGCAGCCACGGGGGCACTGAAGCTTTCTTT.

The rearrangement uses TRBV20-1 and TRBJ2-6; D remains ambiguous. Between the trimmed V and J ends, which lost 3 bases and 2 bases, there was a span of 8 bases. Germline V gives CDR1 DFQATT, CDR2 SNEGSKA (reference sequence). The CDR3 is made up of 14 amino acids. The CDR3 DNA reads TGCAGTGCTAGTGCCGGACCTGGGGCCAACGTCCTGACTTTC. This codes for CSASAGPGANVLTF.

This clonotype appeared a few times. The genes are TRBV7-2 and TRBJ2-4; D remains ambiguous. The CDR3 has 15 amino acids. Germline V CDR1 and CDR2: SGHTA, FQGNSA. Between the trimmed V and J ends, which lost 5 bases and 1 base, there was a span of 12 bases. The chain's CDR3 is CASSPWTLAKNIQYF. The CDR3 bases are TGTGCCAGCAGCCCCTGGACGCTGGCCAAAAACATTCAGTACTTC. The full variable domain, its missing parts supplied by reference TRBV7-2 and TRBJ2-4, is GAGVSQSPSNKVTEKGKDVELRCDPISGHTALYWYRQSLGQGLEFLIYFQGNSAPDKSGLPSDRFSAERTGGSVSTLTIQRTQQEDSAVYLCASSPWTLAKNIQYFGAGTRLSVL.

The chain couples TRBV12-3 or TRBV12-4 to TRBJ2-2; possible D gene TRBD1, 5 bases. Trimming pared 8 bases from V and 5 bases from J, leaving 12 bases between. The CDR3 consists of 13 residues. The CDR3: CASRAGMTGELFF. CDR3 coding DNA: TGTGCCAGCCGCGCAGGGATGACCGGGGAGCTGTTTTTT.

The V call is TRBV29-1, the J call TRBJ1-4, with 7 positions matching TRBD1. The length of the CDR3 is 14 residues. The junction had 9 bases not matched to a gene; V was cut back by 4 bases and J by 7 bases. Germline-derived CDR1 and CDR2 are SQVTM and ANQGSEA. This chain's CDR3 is CSVAQGVGSEKLFF. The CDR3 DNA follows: TGCAGCGTTGCCCAGGGGGTCGGTAGTGAAAAACTGTTTTTT. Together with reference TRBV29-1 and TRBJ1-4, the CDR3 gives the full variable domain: SAVISQKPSRDICQRGTSLTIQCQVDSQVTMMFWYRQQPGQSLTLIATANQGSEATYESGFVIDKFPISRPNLTFSTLTVSNMSPEDSSIYLCSVAQGVGSEKLFFGSGTQLSVL.

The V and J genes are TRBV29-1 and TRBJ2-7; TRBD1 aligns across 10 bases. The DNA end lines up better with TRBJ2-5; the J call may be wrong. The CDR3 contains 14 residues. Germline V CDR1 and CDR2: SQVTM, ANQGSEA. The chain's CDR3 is CSVEVGTGAKTQYF. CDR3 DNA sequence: TGCAGCGTTGAAGTCGGGACAGGGGCAAAGACCCAGTACTTC.

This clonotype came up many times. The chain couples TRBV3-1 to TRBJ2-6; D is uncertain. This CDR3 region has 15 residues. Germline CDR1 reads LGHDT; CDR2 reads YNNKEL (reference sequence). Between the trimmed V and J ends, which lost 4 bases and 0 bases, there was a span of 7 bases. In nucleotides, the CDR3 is TGTGCCAGCAGCCGTTCCTCCTCTGGGGCCAACGTCCTGACTTTC. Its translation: CASSRSSSGANVLTF.

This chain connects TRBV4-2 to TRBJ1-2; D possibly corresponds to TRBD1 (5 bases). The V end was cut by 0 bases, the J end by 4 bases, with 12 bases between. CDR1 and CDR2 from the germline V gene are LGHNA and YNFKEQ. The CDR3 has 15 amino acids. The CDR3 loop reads CASSQEGADPYGYTF. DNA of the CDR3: TGTGCCAGCAGCCAAGAAGGGGCCGACCCCTATGGCTACACCTTC.

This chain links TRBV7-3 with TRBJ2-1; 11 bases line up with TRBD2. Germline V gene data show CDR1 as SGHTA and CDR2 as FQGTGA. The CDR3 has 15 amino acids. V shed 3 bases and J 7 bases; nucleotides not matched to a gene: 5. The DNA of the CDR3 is TGTGCCAGCAGCTTGCCCGGGACTAGCGGTAATGAGCAGTTCTTC. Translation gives CASSLPGTSGNEQFF. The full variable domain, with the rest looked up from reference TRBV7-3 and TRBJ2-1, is GAGVSQTPSNKVTEKGKYVELRCDPISGHTALYWYRQSLGQGPEFLIYFQGTGAADDSGLPNDRFFAVRPEGSVSTLKIQRTERGDSAVYLCASSLPGTSGNEQFFGPGTRLTVL.

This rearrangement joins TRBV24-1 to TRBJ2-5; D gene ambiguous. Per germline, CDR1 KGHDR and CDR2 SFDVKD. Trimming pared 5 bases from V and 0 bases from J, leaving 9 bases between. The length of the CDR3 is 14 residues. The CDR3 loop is CATSAPANQETQYF. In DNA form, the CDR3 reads TGTGCCACCAGTGCCCCAGCCAACCAAGAGACCCAGTACTTC.

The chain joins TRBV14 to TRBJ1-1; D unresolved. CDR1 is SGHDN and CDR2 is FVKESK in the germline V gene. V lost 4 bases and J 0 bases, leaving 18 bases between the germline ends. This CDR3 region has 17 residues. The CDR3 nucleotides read TGTGCCAGCAGCCTCACACAAAGGACGTTCATGAACACTGAAGCTTTCTTT. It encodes CASSLTQRTFMNTEAFF.

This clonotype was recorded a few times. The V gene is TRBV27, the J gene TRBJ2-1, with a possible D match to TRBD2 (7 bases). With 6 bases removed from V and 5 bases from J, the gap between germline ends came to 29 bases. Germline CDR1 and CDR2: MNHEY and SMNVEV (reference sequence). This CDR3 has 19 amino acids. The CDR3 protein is CASSQRRVTGLAEDNEQFF. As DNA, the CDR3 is TGTGCCAGCAGCCAAAGGAGGGTAACAGGGCTAGCGGAGGACAATGAGCAGTTCTTC.